This entry lists 12 T cell receptor beta chains sequenced from one sample in a study of breast tumors, draining lymph nodes, adjacent tissues. TCRdb processed the multiplex PCR reads anew with MiXCR; each CDR3 protein has one entry. The table includes about 230,000 distinct CDR3 sequences, roughly 32% detected once. Samples came from axillary lymph nodes draining the breast cancer. The specimen sequenced was axillary lymph node tissue. These receptors were taken from a female donor with breast cancer. Some clones in this sample may be carry-over from other donors' samples.

This clonotype showed up many times. The gene calls are TRBV4-3 and TRBJ2-1, with D perhaps TRBD1 or TRBD2 (6 bases each). CDR1 is LGHNA, CDR2 YSLEER, per germline. The CDR3 runs 13 residues. V was clipped by 1 base and J by 9 bases, with 10 bases between them. The CDR3 loop is CASSQGGGREQFF. CDR3 nucleotide sequence: TGCGCCAGCAGCCAAGGAGGGGGGCGTGAGCAGTTCTTC.

The gene calls are TRBV7-2 and TRBJ1-6, with unresolved D. V was shortened by 0 bases and J by 5 bases, with 11 bases between the two germline ends. CDR1 and CDR2 (germline): SGHTA, FQGNSA. The CDR3 is made up of 16 amino acids. This CDR3 reads CASSLARPVNNSPLHF. The CDR3 DNA follows: TGTGCCAGCAGCTTAGCGCGGCCAGTTAATAATTCACCCCTCCACTTT.

A note on this clonotype: This may stem from a read error, because a much larger clone lies one nucleotide away. The chain combines TRBV5-5 with TRBJ2-1; no reliable D call. CDR1 is SGHKS, CDR2 YYEKEE, per germline (reference sequence). This CDR3 has 10 residues. The CDR3 spells CASSLREPFF. The CDR3, as DNA: TGTGCCAGCAGCTTACGTGAGCCGTTCTTC.

This rearrangement joins TRBV20-1 to TRBJ1-1; D uncertain. The CDR3 length is 17 residues. Germline V CDR1 and CDR2: DFQATT, SNEGSKA (reference sequence). V lost 3 bases to trimming and J lost 0 bases, with 20 bases between them. The CDR3 sequence: CSARRQARGSMNTEAFF. The CDR3 DNA reads TGCAGTGCTAGGCGGCAAGCGAGAGGGAGTATGAACACTGAAGCTTTCTTT.

The chain carries TRBV27 and TRBJ2-1, with D possibly TRBD1 on 5 matching bases. Germline assignment: CDR1 MNHEY and CDR2 SMNVEV (reference sequence). This CDR3 contains 14 residues. Between the trimmed V and J ends, which lost 6 bases and 3 bases, there was a span of 12 bases. The CDR3 loop reads CASRDTDHYNEQFF. The CDR3 DNA follows: TGTGCCAGCAGGGACACGGACCACTACAATGAGCAGTTCTTC.

The sample holds many counts of this clonotype. V gene TRBV5-1 combines with J gene TRBJ2-7, with 9 nucleotides matching TRBD1. CDR3 size: 13 residues. Germline lookup yields CDR1 SGHRS and CDR2 YFSETQ. Losses at the gene ends were 3 bases for V and 6 bases for J; bases not matched to a gene: 4. The CDR3 region has the DNA TGCGCCAGCAGCTGGGGGACAGGGACCGAGCAGTACTTC. This encodes CASSWGTGTEQYF.

The rearrangement links TRBV15 to TRBJ2-1; 14 bases fit TRBD2. The junction had 9 bases not matched to a gene; V was cut back by 3 bases and J by 8 bases. This CDR3 contains 17 residues. Germline lookup yields CDR1 LNHNV and CDR2 YYDKDF (reference sequence). The CDR3 protein is CATSSLVPGLAGDEQFF. For the CDR3, the DNA is TGTGCCACCAGCAGCTTGGTCCCGGGACTAGCGGGAGATGAGCAGTTCTTC.

Regarding this clonotype: Germline is not matched at one junction end, which may reflect a read error. The V gene is TRBV6-6, the J gene TRBJ1-3; 9 nucleotides line up with TRBD1. This CDR3 has 14 residues. Germline values: CDR1 MNHNY, CDR2 SVGAGI (reference sequence). CDR3 sequence (DNA): TGTGCCAGCAGTTCTACAGGGGGCGGAAACACCACATATTTT. Protein sequence: CASSSTGGGNTTYF.

The sample holds many counts of this clonotype. V is TRBV11-2 and J is TRBJ2-1, with unresolved D. CDR3 length: 12 amino acids. Looked up from germline, CDR1 is SGHAT and CDR2 is FQNNGV. The ends were cut back, 5 bases at V and 11 bases at J, with 13 bases in the middle. The CDR3: CASSPLQMKQFF. The CDR3 DNA is TGTGCCAGCAGCCCACTACAGATGAAGCAGTTCTTC.

This clonotype appeared many times. The chain links TRBV7-3 to TRBJ2-1; unclear D gene. Germline CDR1 SGHTA, CDR2 FQGTGA. The CDR3 is 13 residues long. Deletions cut 0 bases from V and 5 bases from J, with 5 bases between. CDR3 loop: CASSLTLDNEQFF. CDR3 coding DNA: TGTGCCAGCAGCTTAACGTTGGACAATGAGCAGTTCTTC.

The V and J genes are TRBV4-3 and TRBJ2-3, with D perhaps matching TRBD1 or TRBD2 (5 bases each). The CDR3 totals 17 residues. CDR1 and CDR2 (germline): LGHNA, YSLEER. Trimming removed 5 bases from V and 0 bases from J, with 18 bases in between. The CDR3 DNA follows: TGCGCCAGCAGCTTGAACCTCGGGGCTTGCAGCACAGATACGCAGTATTTT. Its protein product is CASSLNLGACSTDTQYF.

A single count supports this clonotype. As the CDR3 is not closed by the conserved phenylalanine or tryptophan, this likely results from a read error. This chain connects TRBV20-1 to TRBJ2-7, with D possibly matching TRBD2 (6 bases). CDR3 length: 10 residues. Per the germline V gene, CDR1 is DFQATT and CDR2 is SNEGSKA (reference sequence). The CDR3, as DNA: TGCAGTACTAGCTCGCGCGAGCAGTACTCC. Translated: CSTSSREQYS.